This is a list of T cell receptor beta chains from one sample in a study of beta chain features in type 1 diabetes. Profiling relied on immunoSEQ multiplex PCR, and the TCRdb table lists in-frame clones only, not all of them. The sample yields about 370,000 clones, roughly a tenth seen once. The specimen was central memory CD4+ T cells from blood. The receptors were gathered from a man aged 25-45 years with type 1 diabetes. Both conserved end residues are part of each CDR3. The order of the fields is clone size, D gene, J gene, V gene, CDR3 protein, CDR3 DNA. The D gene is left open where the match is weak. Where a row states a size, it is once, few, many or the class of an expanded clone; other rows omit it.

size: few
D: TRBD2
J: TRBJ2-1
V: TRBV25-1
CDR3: CASSENTREGIDEQFF
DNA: TGTGCCAGCAGTGAAAATACGAGGGAGGGGATAGATGAGCAGTTCTTC

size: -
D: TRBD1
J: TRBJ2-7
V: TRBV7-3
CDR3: CASSLGQASEEQYF
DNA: TGTGCCAGCAGCTTAGGACAGGCAAGTGAGGAGCAGTACTTC

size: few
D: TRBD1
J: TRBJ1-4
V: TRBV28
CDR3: CASSFVGQGEEKLFF
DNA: TGTGCCAGCAGTTTTGTGGGACAGGGGGAAGAAAAACTGTTTTTT

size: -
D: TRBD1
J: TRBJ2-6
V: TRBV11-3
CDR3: CASSLMGQVASGANVLTF
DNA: TGTGCCAGCAGCTTGATGGGACAGGTCGCCTCTGGGGCCAACGTCCTGACTTTC

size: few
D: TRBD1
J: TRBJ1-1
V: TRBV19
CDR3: CASRPNDRADGEAFF
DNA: TGTGCCAGTAGACCGAACGACAGGGCGGACGGGGAAGCTTTCTTT

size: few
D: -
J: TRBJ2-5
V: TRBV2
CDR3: CASSEDRYQETQYF
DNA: TGTGCCAGCAGTGAGGACCGATACCAAGAGACCCAGTACTTC

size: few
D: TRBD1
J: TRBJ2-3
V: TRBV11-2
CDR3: CASSSRGQGDTQYF
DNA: TGTGCCAGCAGCTCACGAGGACAGGGAGATACGCAGTATTTT

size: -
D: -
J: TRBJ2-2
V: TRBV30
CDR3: CAWVRGALGTGELFF
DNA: TGTGCCTGGGTCCGGGGGGCCTTGGGCACCGGGGAGCTGTTTTTT

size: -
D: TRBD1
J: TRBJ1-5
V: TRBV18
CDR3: CASSLNRGGSQPQHF
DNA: TGTGCCAGCTCACTAAACAGGGGAGGGAGTCAGCCCCAGCATTTT

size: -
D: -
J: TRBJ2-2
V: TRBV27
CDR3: CASRTHRVLAGELFF
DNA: TGTGCCAGCCGGACCCACAGGGTTTTGGCCGGGGAGCTGTTTTTT

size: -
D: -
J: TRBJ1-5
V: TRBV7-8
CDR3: CASSSDSKQPQHF
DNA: TGTGCCAGCAGCTCGGACAGCAAACAGCCCCAGCATTTT

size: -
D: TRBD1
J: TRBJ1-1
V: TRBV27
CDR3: CASSLYGTGGAFF
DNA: TGTGCCAGCAGTTTATATGGGACAGGGGGCGCTTTCTTT

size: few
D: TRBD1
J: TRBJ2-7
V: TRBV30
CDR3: CAWGTGGTPEQYF
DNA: TGTGCCTGGGGGACAGGCGGTACCCCCGAGCAGTACTTC

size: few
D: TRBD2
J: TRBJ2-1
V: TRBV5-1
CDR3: CASSLGLAGAYNEQFF
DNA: TGCGCCAGCAGCTTGGGACTAGCGGGAGCCTACAATGAGCAGTTCTTC

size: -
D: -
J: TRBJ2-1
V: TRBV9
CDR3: CASSVGSYNEQFF
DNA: TGTGCCAGCAGCGTGGGCTCCTACAATGAGCAGTTCTTC

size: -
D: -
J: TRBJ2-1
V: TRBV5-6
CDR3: CASSLGDVQFF
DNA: TGTGCCAGCAGCTTGGGGGACGTCCAGTTCTTC

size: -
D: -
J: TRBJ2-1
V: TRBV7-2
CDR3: CASSPSRDEQFF
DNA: TGTGCCAGCAGCCCCTCCCGGGATGAGCAGTTCTTC

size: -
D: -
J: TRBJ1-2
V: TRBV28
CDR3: CASTPYPYYGYTF
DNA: TGTGCCAGCACCCCTTATCCCTACTATGGCTACACCTTC

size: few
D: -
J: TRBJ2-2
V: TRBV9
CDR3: CASSPRVLGSGELFF
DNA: TGTGCCAGCAGCCCCCGGGTGTTAGGTTCCGGGGAGCTGTTTTTT

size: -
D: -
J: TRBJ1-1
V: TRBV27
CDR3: CASVRWGTNTEAFF
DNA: TGTGCCAGTGTTAGGTGGGGGACAAACACTGAAGCTTTCTTT

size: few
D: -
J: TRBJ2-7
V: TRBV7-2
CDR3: CASSSRPAGEQYF
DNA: TGTGCCAGCAGCTCCCGCCCCGCCGGGGAGCAGTACTTC

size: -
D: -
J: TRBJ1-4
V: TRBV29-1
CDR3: CSVGWSNEKLFF
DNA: TGCAGCGTTGGCTGGAGTAATGAAAAACTGTTTTTT

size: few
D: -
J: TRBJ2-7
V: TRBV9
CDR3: CASSVTTDSSYEQYF
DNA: TGTGCCAGCAGCGTAACGACCGATAGCTCCTACGAGCAGTACTTC

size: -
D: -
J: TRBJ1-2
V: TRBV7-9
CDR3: CASKREGNYGYTF
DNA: TGTGCCAGCAAAAGGGAAGGGAACTATGGCTACACCTTC

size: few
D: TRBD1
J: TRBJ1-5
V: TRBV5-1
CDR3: CASSLEGAGQPQHF
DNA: TGCGCCAGCAGCTTGGAGGGGGCGGGCCAGCCCCAGCATTTT

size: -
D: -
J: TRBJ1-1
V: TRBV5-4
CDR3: CASSTQENTEAFF
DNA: TGTGCCAGCAGCACACAGGAGAACACTGAAGCTTTCTTT

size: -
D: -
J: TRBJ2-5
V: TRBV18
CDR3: CATQAGQETQYF
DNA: TGTGCCACTCAGGCCGGACAAGAGACCCAGTACTTC

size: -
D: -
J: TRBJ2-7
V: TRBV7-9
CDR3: CASSLPGANSYEQYF
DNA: TGCGCCAGCAGCTTACCAGGGGCGAACTCCTACGAGCAGTACTTC

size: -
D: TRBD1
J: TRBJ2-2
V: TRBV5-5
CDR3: CASSLGQGATGELFF
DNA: TGTGCCAGCAGCTTGGGTCAGGGGGCAACCGGGGAGCTGTTTTTT

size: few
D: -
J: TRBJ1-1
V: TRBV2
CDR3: CASSGLGNTEAFF
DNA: TGTGCCAGCAGTGGGTTGGGGAACACTGAAGCTTTCTTT

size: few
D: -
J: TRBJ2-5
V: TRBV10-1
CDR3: CASSAGTLETQYF
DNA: TGCGCCAGCAGTGCCGGGACCCTAGAGACCCAGTACTTC

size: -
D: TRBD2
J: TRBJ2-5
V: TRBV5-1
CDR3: CASSPRGVAGGQTQYF
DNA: TGCGCCAGCAGCCCCAGGGGGGTTGCGGGAGGGCAGACCCAGTACTTC

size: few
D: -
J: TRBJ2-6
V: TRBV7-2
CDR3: CASSLGQSGANVLTF
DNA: TGTGCCAGCAGCTTAGGCCAGTCTGGGGCCAACGTCCTGACTTTC

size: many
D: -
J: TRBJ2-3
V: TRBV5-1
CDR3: CASRVDTGTDTQYF
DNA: TGCGCCAGCAGAGTGGACACAGGCACAGATACGCAGTATTTT

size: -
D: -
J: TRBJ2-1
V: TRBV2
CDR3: CASANTGYNEQFF
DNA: TGTGCCAGCGCCAACACAGGATACAATGAGCAGTTCTTC

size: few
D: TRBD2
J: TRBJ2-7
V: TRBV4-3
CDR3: CASSQDLLRTSGYYEQYF
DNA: TGCGCCAGCAGCCAAGATCTATTACGGACTAGCGGTTATTACGAGCAGTACTTC

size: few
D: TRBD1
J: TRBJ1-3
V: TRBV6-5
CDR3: CASSPRTGSTIYF
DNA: TGTGCCAGCAGTCCGCGGACAGGAAGCACCATATATTTT

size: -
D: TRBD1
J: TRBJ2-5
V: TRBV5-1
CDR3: CASGRDRDQETQYF
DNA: TGCGCCAGCGGCCGGGACAGGGACCAAGAGACCCAGTACTTC

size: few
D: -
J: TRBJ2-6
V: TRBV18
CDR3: CASSPVSGDGSGANVLTF
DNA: TGTGCCAGCTCCCCGGTCTCTGGGGATGGGTCTGGGGCCAACGTCCTGACTTTC

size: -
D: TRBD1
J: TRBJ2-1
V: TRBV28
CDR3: CASSVRGQGAGEQFF
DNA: TGTGCCAGCAGTGTAAGGGGACAGGGGGCCGGTGAGCAGTTCTTC

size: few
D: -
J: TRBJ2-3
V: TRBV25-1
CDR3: CASSSSVMGRTDTQYF
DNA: TGTGCCAGCAGTTCTTCCGTCATGGGGCGCACAGATACGCAGTATTTT

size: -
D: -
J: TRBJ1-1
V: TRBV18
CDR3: CASSPPSSRGDTEAFF
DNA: TGTGCCAGCTCACCACCATCCTCCCGAGGGGACACTGAAGCTTTCTTT

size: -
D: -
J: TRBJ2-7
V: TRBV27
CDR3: CASSLPRTASTYEQYF
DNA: TGTGCCAGCAGTTTACCCCGGACAGCTTCGACCTACGAGCAGTACTTC

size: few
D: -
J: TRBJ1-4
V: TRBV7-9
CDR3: CASTRGGNNEKLFF
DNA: TGTGCCAGCACCCGCGGGGGGAATAATGAAAAACTGTTTTTT

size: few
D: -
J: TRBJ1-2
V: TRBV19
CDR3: CASSITGSYGYTF
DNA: TGTGCCAGTAGTATAACAGGGAGCTATGGCTACACCTTC